This TCR beta chain was obtained from a study of response to subunit inactivated influenza vaccine. Study-wide points: Few new T cells, the authors suggested, are recruited by each seasonal influenza vaccination.

V lost 3 bases and J 7 bases, leaving 13 bases between the germline ends. CDR1 SGHVS and CDR2 FNYEAQ come from the germline V gene. This CDR3 region has 14 residues. Notes on this clonotype: Its antigen is not identified.

A single record per CDR3 protein comes from TCRdb applying MiXCR to the RT-PCR reads. The table shows more than 700,000 distinct CDR3 sequences, with 21% occurring only once. The chain joins TRBV7-6 to TRBJ2-1, with a possible D match to TRBD2 (5 bases). The sequenced sample was PBMCs from blood, obtained around 5 days after vaccination. The sequence came from a man in his fifties who received an inactivated influenza vaccine. This CDR3 is CASSFKRRENEQFF. DNA of the CDR3: TGTGCCAGCAGCTTCAAGCGTCGGGAAAATGAGCAGTTCTTC.